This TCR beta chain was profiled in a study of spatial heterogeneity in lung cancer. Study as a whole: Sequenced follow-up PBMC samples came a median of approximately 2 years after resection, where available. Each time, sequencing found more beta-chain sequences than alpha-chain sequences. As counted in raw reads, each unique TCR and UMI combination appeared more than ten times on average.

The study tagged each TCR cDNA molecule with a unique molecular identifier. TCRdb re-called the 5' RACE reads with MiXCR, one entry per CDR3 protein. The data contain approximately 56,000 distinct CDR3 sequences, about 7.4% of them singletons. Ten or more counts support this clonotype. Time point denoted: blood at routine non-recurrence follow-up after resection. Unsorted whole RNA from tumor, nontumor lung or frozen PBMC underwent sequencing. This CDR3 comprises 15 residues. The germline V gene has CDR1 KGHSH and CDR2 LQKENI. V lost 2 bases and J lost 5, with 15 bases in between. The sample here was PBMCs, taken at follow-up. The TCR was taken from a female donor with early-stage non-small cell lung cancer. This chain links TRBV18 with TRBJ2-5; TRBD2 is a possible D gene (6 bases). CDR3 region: CASSPRAGSGETQYF. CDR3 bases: TGTGCCAGCTCACCAAGGGCGGGGTCGGGTGAGACCCAGTACTTC.